This TCR beta chain derives from a study of T cells in Graves' hyperthyroidism and ophthalmopathy. Study overall: Peripheral blood was acquired at first diagnosis, ahead of any therapy whatsoever.

This clonotype was seen at least ten times. Its antigen remains unidentified. The hyperthyroidism was newly diagnosed and had lasted under 2 months; the patients were aged 18 to 65. Template material for amplifying TCR beta CDR3 regions consisted of RNA transcripts. First-round RT-PCR of the TCR CDR3 relied on the HTBI primer set. TCRdb redid the calling of the multiplex PCR reads with MiXCR, one entry per CDR3 protein. The repertoire includes roughly 700,000 distinct CDR3 sequences, approximately 15% of them detected once, and around 16% sits in the top ten. Study-wide points: Blood also showed most of the thyroid clonotypes that were expanded above 0.001.

The specimen sequenced was blood. This TCR came from a man in his fifties with Graves' hyperthyroidism.

The CDR3 DNA reads as TGTGCCTTGAACCAGCCCCAAGAGACCCAGTACTTC. It specifies CALNQPQETQYF. This chain joins TRBV30 and TRBJ2-5; D is undetermined. V lost 7 bases and J lost 1, with 10 bases in between. The germline gives CDR1 GTSNPN, CDR2 SVGIG (reference sequence). The CDR3 covers 12 residues.